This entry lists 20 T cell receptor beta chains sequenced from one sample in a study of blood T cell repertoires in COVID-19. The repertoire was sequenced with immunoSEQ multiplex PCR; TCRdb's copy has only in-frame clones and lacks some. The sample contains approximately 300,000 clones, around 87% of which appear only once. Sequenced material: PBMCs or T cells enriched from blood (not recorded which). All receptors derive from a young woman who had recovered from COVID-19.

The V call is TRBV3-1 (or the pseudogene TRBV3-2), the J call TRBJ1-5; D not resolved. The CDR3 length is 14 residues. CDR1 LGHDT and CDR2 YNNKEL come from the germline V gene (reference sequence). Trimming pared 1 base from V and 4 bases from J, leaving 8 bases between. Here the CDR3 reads CASSQGTANQPQHF. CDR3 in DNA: TGTGCCAGCAGCCAAGGCACAGCAAATCAGCCCCAGCATTTT.

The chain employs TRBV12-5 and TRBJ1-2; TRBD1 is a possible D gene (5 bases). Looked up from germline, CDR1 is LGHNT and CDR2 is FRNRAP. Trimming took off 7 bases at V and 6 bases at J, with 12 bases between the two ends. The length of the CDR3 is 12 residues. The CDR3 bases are TGTGCTAGTGCCTCACCAGGGAATGGCTACACCTTC. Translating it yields CASASPGNGYTF.

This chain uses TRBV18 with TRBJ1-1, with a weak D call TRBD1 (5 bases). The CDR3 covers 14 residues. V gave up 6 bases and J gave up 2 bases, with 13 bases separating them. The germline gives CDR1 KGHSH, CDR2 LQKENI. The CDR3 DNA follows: TGTGCCAGCTCTCGTGAACAGGACAACACTGAAGCTTTCTTT. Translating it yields CASSREQDNTEAFF.

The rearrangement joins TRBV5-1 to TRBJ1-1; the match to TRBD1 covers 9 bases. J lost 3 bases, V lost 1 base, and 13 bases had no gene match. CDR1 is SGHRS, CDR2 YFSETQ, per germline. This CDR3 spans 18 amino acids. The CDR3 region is CASSLLGQGTFGDTEAFF. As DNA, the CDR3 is TGCGCCAGCAGCTTGCTCGGACAGGGGACCTTCGGGGACACTGAAGCTTTCTTT.

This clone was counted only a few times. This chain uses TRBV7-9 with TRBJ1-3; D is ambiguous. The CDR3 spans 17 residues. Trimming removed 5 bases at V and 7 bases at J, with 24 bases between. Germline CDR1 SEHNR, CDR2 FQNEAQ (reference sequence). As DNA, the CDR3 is TGTGCCAGCAGCCCGGTGACGGCCTCCCTAGGGAGGAACACCATATATTTT. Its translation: CASSPVTASLGRNTIYF.

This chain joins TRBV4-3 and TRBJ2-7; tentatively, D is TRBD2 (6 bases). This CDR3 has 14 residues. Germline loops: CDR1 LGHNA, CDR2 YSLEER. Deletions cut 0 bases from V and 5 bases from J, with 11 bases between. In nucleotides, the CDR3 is TGCGCCAGCAGCCAAGACCGGGGGAACCACGAGCAGTACTTC. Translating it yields CASSQDRGNHEQYF.

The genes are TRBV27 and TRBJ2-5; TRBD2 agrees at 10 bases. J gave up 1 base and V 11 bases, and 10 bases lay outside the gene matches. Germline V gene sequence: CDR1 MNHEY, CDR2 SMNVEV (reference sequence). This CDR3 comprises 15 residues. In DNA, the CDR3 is TGTGCCCCCAGTCGTCAGCGGGGGGGCCAAGAGACCCAGTACTTC. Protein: CAPSRQRGGQETQYF.

CDR3 sequence reads: CASSEGRGSVNQPQHF. As DNA, the CDR3 is TGTGCCAGCAGCGAAGGTAGAGGGTCCGTCAATCAGCCCCAGCATTTT. V gene TRBV5-6 combines with J gene TRBJ1-5, with D unclear. The germline V gene encodes CDR1 SGHDT and CDR2 YYEEEE. This CDR3 has 16 amino acids. V dropped 4 bases and J dropped 3 bases, with 17 bases sitting between them.

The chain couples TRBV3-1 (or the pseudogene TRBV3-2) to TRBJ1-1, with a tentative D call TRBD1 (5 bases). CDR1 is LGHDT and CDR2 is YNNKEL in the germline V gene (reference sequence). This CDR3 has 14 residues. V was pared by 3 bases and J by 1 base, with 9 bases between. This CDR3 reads CASSQLQGNTEAFF. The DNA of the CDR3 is TGTGCCAGCAGCCAGTTGCAGGGGAACACTGAAGCTTTCTTT.

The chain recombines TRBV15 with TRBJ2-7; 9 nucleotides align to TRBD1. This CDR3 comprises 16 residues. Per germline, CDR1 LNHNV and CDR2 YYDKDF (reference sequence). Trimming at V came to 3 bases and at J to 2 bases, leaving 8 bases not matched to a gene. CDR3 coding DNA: TGTGCCACCAGCAGCCCCGGGACAGGGACAACCTACGAGCAGTACTTC. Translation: CATSSPGTGTTYEQYF.

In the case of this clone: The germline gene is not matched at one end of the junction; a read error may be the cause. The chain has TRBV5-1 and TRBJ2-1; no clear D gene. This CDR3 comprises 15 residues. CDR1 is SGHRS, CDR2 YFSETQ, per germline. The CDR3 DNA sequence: TGCGCCAGCAGCTTCCTGGGTAGCTCCTTCAATGAGCAGTTCTTC. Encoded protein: CASSFLGSSFNEQFF.

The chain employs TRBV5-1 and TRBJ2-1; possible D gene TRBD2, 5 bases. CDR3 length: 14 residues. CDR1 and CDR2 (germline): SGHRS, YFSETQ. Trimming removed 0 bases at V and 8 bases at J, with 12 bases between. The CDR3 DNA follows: TGCGCCAGCAGCTTGGGACTAACCTCTGATGAGCAGTTCTTC. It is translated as CASSLGLTSDEQFF.

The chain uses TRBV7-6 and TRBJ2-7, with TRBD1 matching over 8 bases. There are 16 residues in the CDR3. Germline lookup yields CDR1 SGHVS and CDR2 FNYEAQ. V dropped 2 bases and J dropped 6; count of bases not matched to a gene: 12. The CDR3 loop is CASSLSVRQGAAEQYF. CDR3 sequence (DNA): TGTGCCAGCAGCTTAAGTGTCCGGCAGGGGGCCGCCGAGCAGTACTTC.

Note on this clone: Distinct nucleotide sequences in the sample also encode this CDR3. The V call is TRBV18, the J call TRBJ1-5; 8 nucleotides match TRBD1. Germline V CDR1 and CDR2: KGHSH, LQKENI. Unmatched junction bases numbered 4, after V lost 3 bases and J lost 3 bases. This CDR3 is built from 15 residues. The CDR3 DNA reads TGTGCCAGCTCACCGCGGACAGGGTCCAATCAGCCCCAGCATTTT. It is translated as CASSPRTGSNQPQHF.

The CDR3 protein is CSVLELGHSNTGELFF. The CDR3, as DNA: TGCAGCGTTCTCGAGCTAGGACACTCGAACACCGGGGAGCTGTTTTTT. The J gene is TRBJ2-2, the V gene TRBV29-1, with a weak D call TRBD1 (5 bases). CDR1 and CDR2 from the germline V gene are SQVTM and ANQGSEA. V gave up 5 bases and J gave up 0 bases, with 16 bases separating them. This CDR3 region has 16 residues.

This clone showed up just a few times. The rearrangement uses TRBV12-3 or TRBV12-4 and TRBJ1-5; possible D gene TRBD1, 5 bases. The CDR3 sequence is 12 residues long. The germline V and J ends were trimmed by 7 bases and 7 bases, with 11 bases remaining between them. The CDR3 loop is CASKGAGQPQHF. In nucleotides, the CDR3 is TGTGCCAGCAAAGGGGCTGGACAGCCCCAGCATTTT.

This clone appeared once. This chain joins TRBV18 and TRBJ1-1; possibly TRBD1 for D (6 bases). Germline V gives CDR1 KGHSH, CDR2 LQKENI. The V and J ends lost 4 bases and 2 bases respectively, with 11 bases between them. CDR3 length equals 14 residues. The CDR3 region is CASSRRDTNTEAFF. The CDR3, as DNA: TGTGCCAGCTCACGCCGGGACACTAACACTGAAGCTTTCTTT.

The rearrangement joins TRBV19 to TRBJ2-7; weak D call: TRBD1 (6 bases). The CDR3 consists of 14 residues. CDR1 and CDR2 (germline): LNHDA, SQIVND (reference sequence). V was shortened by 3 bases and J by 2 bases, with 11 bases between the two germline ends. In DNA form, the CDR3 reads TGTGCCAGTAGTATGGGGGACACCACCTACGAGCAGTACTTC. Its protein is CASSMGDTTYEQYF.

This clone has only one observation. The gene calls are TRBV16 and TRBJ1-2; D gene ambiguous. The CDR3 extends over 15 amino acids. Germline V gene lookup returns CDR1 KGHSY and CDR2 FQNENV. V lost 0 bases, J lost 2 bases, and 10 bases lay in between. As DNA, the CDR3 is TGTGCCAGCAGCCAATCGATGTCGGGGAACTATGGCTACACCTTC. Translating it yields CASSQSMSGNYGYTF.

The CDR3 coding sequence is TGTGCCAGTAGTATGTTCAGGGCGCAAGAGACCCAGTACTTC. The encoded protein is CASSMFRAQETQYF. The genes are TRBV19 and TRBJ2-5, with TRBD1 as a possible D gene (5 bases). Germline values: CDR1 LNHDA, CDR2 SQIVND (reference sequence). Trimming shortened V by 3 bases and J by 2 bases, and 10 bases separated the two germline ends. The CDR3 is made up of 14 amino acids.